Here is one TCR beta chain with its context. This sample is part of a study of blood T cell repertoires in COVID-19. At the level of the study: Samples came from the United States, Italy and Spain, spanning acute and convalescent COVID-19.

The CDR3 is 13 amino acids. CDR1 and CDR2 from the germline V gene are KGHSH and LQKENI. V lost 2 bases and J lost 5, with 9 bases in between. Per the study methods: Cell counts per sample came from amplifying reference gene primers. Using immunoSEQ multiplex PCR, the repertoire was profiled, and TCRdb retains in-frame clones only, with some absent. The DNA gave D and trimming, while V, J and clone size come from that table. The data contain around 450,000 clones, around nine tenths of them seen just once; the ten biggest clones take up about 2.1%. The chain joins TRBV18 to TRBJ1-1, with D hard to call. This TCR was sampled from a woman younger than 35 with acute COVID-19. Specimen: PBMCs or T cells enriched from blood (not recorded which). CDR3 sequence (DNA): TGTGCCAGCTCACCAAGGAGGCCGACTGAAGCTTTCTTT. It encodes CASSPRRPTEAFF.